This T cell receptor beta chain was sequenced for a study of shared clonotypes between healthy human individuals. Study-wide results and caveats: Sharing across four donors was highest in naive CD4 (roughly 5%) and lowest in memory CD8 (roughly 0.4%). Clonotype sharing among donors was expected to depend on sequencing depth.

Germline-derived CDR1 and CDR2 are GTSNPN and SVGIG (reference sequence). The V end was cut by 2 bases, the J end by 0 bases, with 11 bases between. CDR3 length equals 16 residues. Produced via immunoSEQ multiplex PCR; TCRdb's table is partial and in-frame only. The sample has roughly 1,600,000 clones, approximately 98.5% seen once. Concerning this clone itself: Its specificity is unknown.

Sequencing was carried out using naive CD4+ T cells sorted from blood. The sample's subset: CD45RA+ positively selected. The chain has TRBV30 and TRBJ2-6; D not certain. The sequence derives from a man aged 25-40 years in good health. CDR3 residues: CAWSQATLSGANVLTF. DNA of the CDR3: TGTGCCTGGAGTCAGGCTACACTCTCTGGGGCCAACGTCCTGACTTTC.